These 25 T cell receptor beta chains were all obtained from the same sample, sequenced in a study of blood T cell repertoires in COVID-19. Profiling relied on immunoSEQ multiplex PCR, and the TCRdb table lists in-frame clones only, not all of them. The sample includes approximately 46,000 clones, approximately 87% of them seen just once. Sequencing input: peripheral blood. The receptors derive from a human donor in a cohort sampled during active COVID-19.

The chain recombines TRBV10-3 with TRBJ2-1; 9 nucleotides agree with TRBD1. The V segment lost 5 bases and the J segment 7 bases; nucleotides outside the gene matches: 12. This CDR3 spans 16 amino acids. CDR1 ENHRY and CDR2 SYGVKD come from the germline V gene. CDR3 coding DNA: TGTGCCATCAGTATGACCGGGACAGGGTGGGGGAATGAGCAGTTCTTC. Translating it yields CAISMTGTGWGNEQFF.

CDR3 amino acids: CASSHQHATGGYDIQYF. CDR3 nucleotides: TGTGCCAGCAGTCACCAACACGCGACAGGGGGATACGACATTCAGTACTTC. J is TRBJ2-4 and V is TRBV6-6, with TRBD1 matching 9 bases. CDR3 length equals 17 residues. CDR1 MNHNY and CDR2 SVGAGI come from the germline V gene (reference sequence). The J segment lost 8 bases and the V segment lost 5 bases, leaving 16 bases of the junction unmatched.

The CDR3 is CASSVSGPNSGNTIYF. For the CDR3, the DNA is TGTGCCAGCAGCGTAAGCGGGCCTAACTCTGGAAACACCATATATTTT. The chain combines TRBV7-2 with TRBJ1-3, with D unresolved. In germline, CDR1 is SGHTA, CDR2 FQGNSA. Trimming pared 5 bases from V and 0 bases from J, leaving 14 bases between. The CDR3 is made up of 16 amino acids.

The chain couples TRBV28 to TRBJ2-7; 10 nucleotides match TRBD2. Germline-derived CDR1 and CDR2 are MDHEN and SYDVKM. CDR3 length: 14 amino acids. Trimming at V came to 6 bases and at J to 3 bases, leaving 5 bases not matched to a gene. The CDR3 protein is CASRWASGGYEQYF. CDR3 sequence (DNA): TGTGCCAGCAGGTGGGCTAGCGGGGGCTACGAGCAGTACTTC. The complete variable domain, with remaining parts taken from reference TRBV28 and TRBJ2-7, reads DVKVTQSSRYLVKRTGEKVFLECVQDMDHENMFWYRQDPGLGLRLIYFSYDVKMKEKGDIPEGYSVSREKKERFSLILESASTNQTSMYLCASRWASGGYEQYFGPGTRLTVT.

The rearrangement links TRBV4-2 to TRBJ2-7, with D possibly TRBD1 on 5 matching bases. This CDR3 comprises 17 residues. The V gene's germline CDR1 is LGHNA and CDR2 YNFKEQ. Trimming stripped 4 bases from V and 2 bases from J, with 21 bases between. The CDR3 reads CASSPLQGSAEPYEQYF. The CDR3 DNA reads as TGTGCCAGCAGCCCGTTGCAGGGATCGGCTGAGCCCTACGAGCAGTACTTC.

This clone was picked up a small number of times. The V and J genes are TRBV19 and TRBJ1-2; no clear D. Germline assignment: CDR1 LNHDA and CDR2 SQIVND (reference sequence). The CDR3 sequence is 12 residues long. The V end was cut by 7 bases, the J end by 7 bases, with 13 bases between. The CDR3: CASTGSRTGYTF. The CDR3 coding sequence is TGTGCCAGTACCGGGTCCCGCACTGGCTACACCTTC.

This chain links TRBV30 with TRBJ1-1; D uncertain. Deletions cut 3 bases from V and 1 base from J, with 9 bases between. The germline CDR1 and CDR2 sequences are GTSNPN and SVGIG (reference sequence). CDR3 length: 13 amino acids. CDR3 nucleotides: TGTGCCTGGAGAGGTTCGGGGAACACTGAAGCTTTCTTT. This encodes CAWRGSGNTEAFF.

The chain employs TRBV11-2 and TRBJ1-4; 8 bases are a match to TRBD1. This CDR3 is 14 amino acids long. CDR1 is SGHAT, CDR2 FQNNGV, per germline. The junction had 8 bases not matched to a gene; V was cut back by 6 bases and J by 8 bases. The CDR3 bases are TGTGCCAGCAGTTTCAGGGGGCTGGGGGAAAAACTGTTTTTT. This codes for CASSFRGLGEKLFF.

The chain has TRBV5-5 and TRBJ1-6, with 8 bases lining up with TRBD1. The V and J ends lost 5 bases and 13 bases, in that order; junction bases with no gene match: 14. Germline loops: CDR1 SGHKS, CDR2 YYEKEE (reference sequence). This CDR3 spans 15 amino acids. The CDR3 is CASSLSGTGIFPLHF. The DNA for the CDR3 is TGTGCCAGCAGTTTATCCGGGACAGGAATTTTCCCCCTCCACTTT.

CDR3 sequence (DNA): TGTGCCAGTAGTATTCAGGGCACAGATACGCAGTATTTT. Amino acid sequence: CASSIQGTDTQYF. V is TRBV19 and J is TRBJ2-3; no firm D call. V was shortened by 3 bases and J by 1 base, with 5 bases between the two germline ends. From germline, CDR1 is LNHDA and CDR2 SQIVND (reference sequence). The CDR3 runs to 13 residues. Full variable domain (remainder filled in from reference TRBV19 and TRBJ2-3): DGGITQSPKYLFRKEGQNVTLSCEQNLNHDAMYWYRQDPGQGLRLIYYSQIVNDFQKGDIAEGYSVSREKKESFPLTVTSAQKNPTAFYLCASSIQGTDTQYFGPGTRLTVL.

The gene calls are TRBV10-3 and TRBJ1-2; the match to TRBD1 covers 9 bases. V lost 5 bases, J lost 0 bases, and 7 bases stayed unmatched. Germline values: CDR1 ENHRY, CDR2 SYGVKD. CDR3 size: 16 residues. Written as DNA, the CDR3 is TGTGCCATCAGTCAGGGACAGGGAATGACTAACTATGGCTACACCTTC. This gives the protein CAISQGQGMTNYGYTF.

J is TRBJ1-5 and V is TRBV2, with D possibly matching TRBD1 (6 bases). The V end was cut by 6 bases, the J end by 0 bases, with 12 bases between. Germline values: CDR1 SNHLY, CDR2 FYNNEI. This CDR3 has 15 residues. CDR3 region: CASSLGQSSNQPQHF. Here the CDR3 DNA reads TGTGCCAGCAGCCTTGGACAGTCTAGCAATCAGCCCCAGCATTTT.

This clone was seen only a few times. For the CDR3, the DNA is TGCAGAGCCCGATCTGGAGCTTTCTTT. This translates into CRARSGAFF. The chain is built from TRBV20-1 and TRBJ1-1; no clear D. The CDR3 has 9 residues. Germline CDR1 is DFQATT and CDR2 is SNEGSKA (reference sequence).

This clone was counted only a few times. The rearrangement links TRBV6-5 to TRBJ1-5, with 8 bases lining up with TRBD1. The V gene end was trimmed by 10 bases and the J gene end by 1 base; junction bases not matched to a gene: 6. Germline CDR1 and CDR2: MNHEY and SVGAGI. The CDR3 has 14 residues. Here the CDR3 reads CATRTGLSNQPQHF. The CDR3 coding sequence is TGTGCCACCAGGACAGGGCTCAGCAATCAGCCCCAGCATTTT.

The sample holds a few counts of this clone. V is TRBV6-5 and J is TRBJ1-6; D might be TRBD1 (5 bases). V was pared by 5 bases and J by 6 bases, with 8 bases between. The germline CDR1 and CDR2 sequences are MNHEY and SVGAGI. The CDR3 contains 13 residues. Written as DNA, the CDR3 is TGTGCCAGCAGTCCAGGGTCTAATTCACCCCTCCACTTT. Its protein is CASSPGSNSPLHF.

The rearrangement links TRBV5-6 to TRBJ1-1; 7 bases agree with TRBD1. This CDR3 spans 12 amino acids. Germline CDR1 is SGHDT and CDR2 is YYEEEE. V lost 4 bases to trimming and J lost 9 bases; unmatched junction nucleotides: 6. The DNA for the CDR3 is TGTGCCAGCAGCCACCGGGACAGAAAAGCTTTCTTT. The encoded protein is CASSHRDRKAFF.

This clone was seen more than once but under ten times. The chain carries TRBV5-4 and TRBJ2-2, with 9 bases fitting TRBD2. The CDR3 covers 16 residues. Germline assignment: CDR1 SGHNT and CDR2 YYREEE (reference sequence). V shed 4 bases and J 4 bases; nucleotides not matched to a gene: 8. The CDR3 DNA reads TGTGCCAGCAGCCCTACTAGCGGGCAACGCACCGGGGAGCTGTTTTTT. Translated, it gives CASSPTSGQRTGELFF.

CDR3 region: CASSRGTEYQPQHF. CDR3 in DNA: TGTGCCAGCAGTAGAGGGACAGAATATCAGCCCCAGCATTTT. The chain has TRBV28 and TRBJ1-5; 7 positions agree with TRBD1. V lost 5 bases to trimming and J lost 5 bases; unmatched junction nucleotides: 6. CDR1 and CDR2 from the germline V gene are MDHEN and SYDVKM. The CDR3 runs 14 residues.

The rearrangement joins TRBV6-5 to TRBJ2-7, with D uncertain. V was clipped by 2 bases and J by 1 base, with 12 bases between them. Germline CDR1 reads MNHEY; CDR2 reads SVGAGI. There are 15 residues in the CDR3. The CDR3 loop reads CASSYGIGRSYEQYF. The DNA for the CDR3 is TGTGCCAGCAGTTACGGTATCGGCAGGTCCTACGAGCAGTACTTC.

This chain joins TRBV27 and TRBJ2-1, with D hard to call. CDR1 MNHEY and CDR2 SMNVEV come from the germline V gene (reference sequence). Trimming took off 0 bases at V and 7 bases at J, with 19 bases between the two ends. The CDR3 covers 17 residues. This CDR3 is CASSLSVASPVENEQFF. The DNA for the CDR3 is TGTGCCAGCAGTTTATCGGTGGCTAGTCCAGTCGAAAATGAGCAGTTCTTC.

The chain couples TRBV11-2 to TRBJ2-2; 7 bases are shared with TRBD1. The CDR3 has 14 amino acids. V gave up 5 bases and J gave up 7 bases; unmatched junction bases: 7. In germline, CDR1 is SGHAT, CDR2 FQNNGV. The CDR3 sequence: CASSPTRQGGELFF. The CDR3, as DNA: TGTGCCAGCAGCCCCACAAGACAGGGCGGGGAGCTGTTTTTT.

This rearrangement joins TRBV30 to TRBJ1-5; TRBD1 is a possible D gene (6 bases). CDR3 length: 14 residues. V was pared by 2 bases and J by 4 bases, with 12 bases between. Germline CDR1 GTSNPN, CDR2 SVGIG (reference sequence). CDR3 sequence: CAWSQGRRNQPQHF. Here the CDR3 DNA reads TGTGCCTGGAGTCAGGGGAGACGGAATCAGCCCCAGCATTTT.

Here the CDR3 reads CASSLAGGPYEQYF. DNA of the CDR3: TGTGCCAGCAGCTTGGCGGGAGGACCCTACGAGCAGTACTTC. J is TRBJ2-7 and V is TRBV5-6, with 7 bases that match TRBD2. Germline assignment: CDR1 SGHDT and CDR2 YYEEEE. The V segment lost 0 bases and the J segment 2 bases; nucleotides outside the gene matches: 2. This CDR3 is built from 14 residues.

This clone was observed a few times. This chain joins TRBV13 and TRBJ2-5; TRBD2 is a possible D gene (5 bases). The V end lost 1 base, the J end lost 4 bases, and 10 bases lay between the germline ends. CDR3 length: 14 residues. CDR1 and CDR2 (germline): PRHDT, FYEKMQ (reference sequence). As DNA, the CDR3 is TGTGCCAGCAGCTTAGTAGCGACTGCAGAGACCCAGTACTTC. Amino acids: CASSLVATAETQYF.

This chain uses TRBV30 with TRBJ1-6, with D possibly TRBD1 on 6 matching bases. V was cut by 3 bases and J by 5 bases, with 8 bases left in between. Per germline, CDR1 GTSNPN and CDR2 SVGIG (reference sequence). This CDR3 contains 13 residues. CDR3 bases: TGTGCCTGGAGCCGGGACAATAATTCACCCCTCCACTTT. Encoded protein: CAWSRDNNSPLHF.